Shown below are 19 T cell receptor beta chains from a single sample sequenced in a study of T-cell memory formation after mild COVID-19 (dated by TCRdb to 2020 to 2023). The library was prepared using 5' RACE. Sequenced using an Illumina NovaSeq 6000. The public reads were quality trimmed at Q25 with fastp and then assembled into clones with MiXCR by TCRdb, keeping productive beta chains. A single entry per CDR3 protein holds the most common genes and DNA from its merged rows. The sample table lists under 50,000 distinct CDR3 sequences, 25% to 35% of them with a count of one. 40% to 50% of the sample lies in the top ten. Sequences were obtained from PBMCs or a T cell subset sorted from them (not recorded which). The receptor set was obtained from a man aged 18 to 30 who had mild COVID-19 (a few samples of this study predate the infection). The sample titles of this study are shuffled in the database, so cell type and time point are left out; the donor was told from shared clones.

There are a few counts of this clonotype. The chain recombines TRBV7-9 with TRBJ2-2; D remains ambiguous. The CDR3 extends over 12 amino acids. Trimming took 5 bases from V and 7 from J, leaving 8 bases between them. Per germline, CDR1 SEHNR and CDR2 FQNEAQ (reference sequence). The CDR3 region is CASSSSYGELFF. For the CDR3, the DNA is TGTGCCAGCAGCAGTAGCTACGGGGAGCTGTTTTTT.

The rearrangement joins TRBV7-9 to TRBJ2-2; 7 nucleotides match TRBD1. The CDR3 length is 15 residues. With V trimmed by 4 bases and J by 0 bases, 2 bases remained unmatched. The germline CDR1 and CDR2 sequences are SEHNR and FQNEAQ (reference sequence). In DNA, the CDR3 is TGTGCCAGCAGCTCCGGGACAGCGAACACCGGGGAGCTGTTTTTT. Translated: CASSSGTANTGELFF.

This chain joins TRBV18 and TRBJ2-5; 9 nucleotides align to TRBD2. The length of the CDR3 is 17 residues. Trimming at V came to 3 bases and at J to 0 bases, leaving 8 bases not matched to a gene. Germline V gives CDR1 KGHSH, CDR2 LQKENI. In DNA, the CDR3 is TGTGCCAGCTCACCGATGGCCACTAGCGGGTACCAAGAGACCCAGTACTTC. It codes for CASSPMATSGYQETQYF.

This clonotype was found once. V is TRBV30 and J is TRBJ1-2, with D possibly matching TRBD1 (5 bases). Germline CDR1 is GTSNPN and CDR2 is SVGIG (reference sequence). This CDR3 contains 13 residues. The germline V and J ends were trimmed by 0 bases and 4 bases, with 9 bases remaining between them. CDR3 DNA sequence: TGTGCCTGGAGTGTTGGGACGGCCTATGGCTACACCTTC. Encoded protein: CAWSVGTAYGYTF.

V usage is TRBV7-2 and J usage is TRBJ2-5; 14 bases map to TRBD2. Germline V lookup: CDR1 SGHTA, CDR2 FQGNSA. V trimming: 5 bases; J trimming: 2 bases; junction bases outside the gene matches: 4. The CDR3 contains 16 residues. As DNA, the CDR3 is TGTGCCAGCAGCAACCGACTAGCGGGGGGGCAAGAGACCCAGTACTTC. Its translation is CASSNRLAGGQETQYF. The entire variable domain, with the rest obtained from reference TRBV7-2 and TRBJ2-5, is as follows: GAGVSQSPSNKVTEKGKDVELRCDPISGHTALYWYRQSLGQGLEFLIYFQGNSAPDKSGLPSDRFSAERTGGSVSTLTIQRTQQEDSAVYLCASSNRLAGGQETQYFGPGTRLLVL.

The chain has TRBV7-8 and TRBJ1-1; 8 bases line up with TRBD1. This CDR3 spans 14 amino acids. V trimming: 3 bases; J trimming: 5 bases; junction bases outside the gene matches: 5. Germline V gene data show CDR1 as SGHVS and CDR2 as FQNEAQ. The CDR3 loop reads CASSFGQGRTEAFF. The CDR3 DNA reads as TGTGCCAGCAGCTTCGGACAGGGCCGAACTGAAGCTTTCTTT.

V is TRBV6-5 and J is TRBJ2-3; tentative D call: TRBD1 (6 bases). CDR3 size: 18 residues. V gave up 6 bases and J gave up 0 bases, with 22 bases separating them. Germline CDR1 MNHEY, CDR2 SVGAGI. The CDR3 region has the DNA TGTGCCAGCAGACTAAACGCCCATTACAGGGCTAGCACAGATACGCAGTATTTT. It is translated as CASRLNAHYRASTDTQYF.

The chain recombines TRBV29-1 with TRBJ1-3; maybe TRBD1 (6 bases). Per the germline V gene, CDR1 is SQVTM and CDR2 is ANQGSEA. The CDR3 extends over 14 amino acids. Trimming removed 6 bases from V and 0 bases from J, with 12 bases in between. For the CDR3, the DNA is TGCAGCGTGTGGGACACGAGCTCTGGAAACACCATATATTTT. Residues: CSVWDTSSGNTIYF. The variable domain in full, completed from reference TRBV29-1 and TRBJ1-3, reads SAVISQKPSRDICQRGTSLTIQCQVDSQVTMMFWYRQQPGQSLTLIATANQGSEATYESGFVIDKFPISRPNLTFSTLTVSNMSPEDSSIYLCSVWDTSSGNTIYFGEGSWLTVV.

The genes are TRBV7-2 and TRBJ2-5; unclear D gene. The V end was cut by 5 bases, the J end by 0 bases, with 16 bases between. The CDR3 has 16 amino acids. In germline, CDR1 is SGHTA, CDR2 FQGNSA. The CDR3 spells CASSPHGRTYQETQYF. In nucleotides, the CDR3 is TGTGCCAGCAGCCCGCACGGCCGGACGTACCAAGAGACCCAGTACTTC.

This clonotype has just a few counts. The rearrangement uses TRBV6-2 or TRBV6-3 and TRBJ2-7, with a weak D call TRBD1 (5 bases). The CDR3 runs 15 residues. V lost 6 bases and J lost 2, with 17 bases in between. The V gene's germline CDR1 is MNHEY and CDR2 SVGEGT. The CDR3 DNA follows: TGTGCCAGCAGCTTTCAGGATGGGGCTACCTACGAGCAGTACGTC. Amino acid sequence: CASSFQDGATYEQYV.

This clonotype turned up a few times. The gene calls are TRBV4-1 and TRBJ2-2; D gene ambiguous. Germline CDR1 MGHRA, CDR2 YSYEKL. Deletions cut 1 base from V and 5 bases from J, with 8 bases between. CDR3 length equals 14 residues. The CDR3 spells CASSQVLGTGELFF. CDR3 in DNA: TGCGCCAGCAGCCAAGTTTTGGGGACCGGGGAGCTGTTTTTT.

This clonotype was detected only a few times. V usage is TRBV7-8 and J usage is TRBJ2-3; TRBD1 might be the D (5 bases). This CDR3 contains 16 residues. Germline lookup yields CDR1 SGHVS and CDR2 FQNEAQ. Deletions cut 6 bases from V and 3 bases from J, with 19 bases between. CDR3 sequence: CASSRKPGLETDTQYF. The CDR3 bases are TGTGCCAGCAGTCGTAAACCAGGGCTTGAGACAGATACGCAGTATTTT.

A few counts support this clonotype. The rearrangement links TRBV20-1 to TRBJ2-7; D call uncertain. Germline CDR1 DFQATT, CDR2 SNEGSKA (reference sequence). The length of the CDR3 is 14 residues. V gave up 0 bases and J gave up 3 bases, with 12 bases separating them. The CDR3 sequence is CSAREPSGFYEQYF. CDR3 in DNA: TGCAGTGCTAGAGAACCTTCCGGGTTCTACGAGCAGTACTTC.

The V and J genes are TRBV27 and TRBJ1-1; D is possibly TRBD1 (6 bases). V was pared by 5 bases and J by 7 bases, with 14 bases between. Germline V gene sequence: CDR1 MNHEY, CDR2 SMNVEV (reference sequence). The CDR3 is 13 residues long. The CDR3 coding sequence is TGTGCCAGCAGTCCACCCCTGACAGGTGAAGCTTTCTTT. This sequence encodes CASSPPLTGEAFF.

In its sample, this clonotype was seen a few times. The genes are TRBV6-5 and TRBJ2-3; D is uncertain. Trimming removed 2 bases from V and 0 bases from J, with 3 bases in between. CDR1 and CDR2 from the germline V gene are MNHEY and SVGAGI. The CDR3 length is 13 residues. The CDR3 coding sequence is TGTGCCAGCAGTTACCACAGCACAGATACGCAGTATTTT. Protein product: CASSYHSTDTQYF.

The chain couples TRBV9 to TRBJ2-1; tentative D call: TRBD2 (7 bases). In germline, CDR1 is SGDLS, CDR2 YYNGEE. The CDR3 is 15 amino acids. V gave up 1 base and J gave up 3 bases, with 11 bases separating them. Here the CDR3 reads CASSVKGGVYNEQFF. CDR3 nucleotide sequence: TGTGCCAGCAGCGTAAAAGGGGGGGTCTACAATGAGCAGTTCTTC.

This clonotype came up once. This chain links TRBV9 with TRBJ2-7; the D is unclear. The V gene's germline CDR1 is SGDLS and CDR2 YYNGEE. Between the trimmed V and J ends, which lost 4 bases and 5 bases, there was a span of 10 bases. CDR3 length equals 12 residues. Written as DNA, the CDR3 is TGTGCCAGCAGCCCCGAGTCCCACGAGCAGTACTTC. Protein: CASSPESHEQYF. Complete variable domain (other parts from reference TRBV9 and TRBJ2-7): DSGVTQTPKHLITATGQRVTLRCSPRSGDLSVYWYQQSLDQGLQFLIQYYNGEERAKGNILERFSAQQFPDLHSELNLSSLELGDSALYFCASSPESHEQYFGPGTRLTVT.

This clonotype was detected only a few times. The chain couples TRBV7-3 to TRBJ2-2; 8 bases map to TRBD1. J lost 3 bases, V lost 3 bases, and 3 bases had no gene match. Germline values: CDR1 SGHTA, CDR2 FQGTGA. There are 15 residues in the CDR3. CDR3 in amino acids: CASSFPGGDTGELFF. Written as DNA, the CDR3 is TGTGCCAGCAGCTTCCCAGGGGGCGACACCGGGGAGCTGTTTTTT.

The sample holds many counts of this clonotype. The chain joins TRBV7-6 to TRBJ1-5; D may be TRBD1 (6 bases). V lost 5 bases and J lost 6, with 17 bases in between. CDR1 and CDR2 (germline): SGHVS, FNYEAQ. CDR3 length: 15 amino acids. The CDR3 bases are TGTGCCAGCAGCGCTGGGACACTCCAGGGTCAGCCCCAGCATTTT. It yields the protein CASSAGTLQGQPQHF.